This T cell receptor beta chain was recorded in a study of T-cell memory formation after mild COVID-19. Study summary: TCR clusters showed largely donor specificity. The study's findings and limits: CM and EM subsets held most contracting CD4+ clones; EMRA held CD8+ ones. Pre-infection memory harbored some responding clones, suggesting cross-reactive memory joined.

CDR3 length: 15 residues. CDR1 MGHDK and CDR2 SYGVNS come from the germline V gene. V dropped 4 bases and J dropped 2; count of bases not matched to a gene: 5. This clonotype has more than one count but fewer than ten. Its matching antigen is unknown. A 5'RACE reaction primed in the constant segment made cDNA libraries of TCR alpha and TCR beta, and these carried sample barcodes and UMIs. Each CDR3 protein gets one entry after TCRdb re-called the 5' RACE reads with MiXCR. The repertoire consists of about 430,000 distinct CDR3 sequences, with 24% occurring once and the leading ten covering 8.8%. The gene calls are TRBV25-1 and TRBJ1-2, with 9 nucleotides matching TRBD1. Sequences were obtained from PBMCs or a T cell subset sorted from them (not recorded which). The TCR originated in an adult woman who had mild COVID-19 (a few samples of this study predate the infection). Cell type and time point are not known. The CDR3 DNA is TGTGCCAGCAGTGGAGGGACAGGGTACAACTATGGCTACACCTTC. It translates to CASSGGTGYNYGYTF.